The clone carrying this T cell receptor (beta chain) showed up many times. This record belongs to a study of Graves' ophthalmopathy and Graves' hyperthyroidism. Whole-study context: The study drew peripheral blood at initial diagnosis, before any treatment.

RNA transcripts provided the template for amplifying TCR beta CDR3 regions. Second-round multiplex PCR came after a first-round RT-PCR that employed HTBI primers. TCRdb called the multiplex PCR reads again in MiXCR, with one record for every CDR3 protein. The sample yields just over 400,000 distinct CDR3 sequences, roughly 21% seen once. CDR3 length: 14 amino acids. Trimming took 6 bases from V and 0 from J, leaving 12 bases between them. Germline V lookup: CDR1 MNHNS, CDR2 SASEGT. The chain links TRBV6-1 to TRBJ2-7, with D perhaps matching TRBD2 (5 bases). The sequencing input was peripheral blood. The receptor's source is a woman between 18 and 30 years old with stable Graves' hyperthyroidism. Written as DNA, the CDR3 is TGTGCCAGCAGCGCCCGGGGAAACTCCTACGAGCAGTACTTC. Translated, it gives CASSARGNSYEQYF.